Below, 15 T cell receptor beta chains from the same sample are listed, as sequenced in a study of neurological immune-mediated disorders. Time point meaning: longitudinal time-point 1 (baseline). TCRdb redid the calling of the 5' RACE reads with MiXCR, one entry per CDR3 protein. The sample records about 53,000 distinct CDR3 sequences, approximately 9.1% being singletons. Specimen: PBMCs. Receptors originate from a woman between 35 and 50 years old in good health.

This clonotype was seen repeatedly, ten times or more. The CDR3: CASGGQPNTEAFF. The CDR3 DNA is TGTGCCAGCGGTGGACAGCCGAACACTGAAGCTTTCTTT. This chain joins TRBV5-5 and TRBJ1-1; D perhaps matches TRBD1 (6 bases). In germline, CDR1 is SGHKS, CDR2 YYEKEE (reference sequence). V lost 7 bases, J lost 1 base, and 11 bases lay in between. The CDR3 is made up of 13 amino acids.

This clonotype was seen many times. The V gene is TRBV5-1, the J gene TRBJ2-1; tentative D call: TRBD2 (6 bases). Germline-derived CDR1 and CDR2 are SGHRS and YFSETQ. V was cut by 4 bases and J by 3 bases, with 14 bases left in between. The CDR3 sequence is 15 residues long. DNA for the CDR3: TGCGCCAGCAGCCCGGGACTTTTGCGCTACAATGAGCAGTTCTTC. Its protein product is CASSPGLLRYNEQFF.

In its sample, this clonotype was seen many times. The genes are TRBV4-1 and TRBJ1-1; D not resolved. Germline-derived CDR1 and CDR2 are MGHRA and YSYEKL. This CDR3 has 15 residues. V dropped 3 bases and J dropped 3 bases, with 14 bases sitting between them. The CDR3 spells CASSQEEGRDTEAFF. The CDR3 nucleotides read TGCGCCAGCAGCCAGGAAGAAGGGCGGGACACTGAAGCTTTCTTT.

This clonotype came up many times. The chain recombines TRBV7-3 with TRBJ2-2; D is uncertain. The CDR3 sequence is 13 residues long. Trimming shortened V by 4 bases and J by 2 bases, and 5 bases separated the two germline ends. Looked up from germline, CDR1 is SGHTA and CDR2 is FQGTGA. Written as DNA, the CDR3 is TGTGCCAGCAGCTCCTATAACACCGGGGAGCTGTTTTTT. It specifies CASSSYNTGELFF.

This clonotype showed up just a few times. This chain's CDR3 is CASSQDMSYYEQYF. Written as DNA, the CDR3 is TGCGCCAGCAGCCAAGATATGTCATACTACGAGCAGTACTTC. V is TRBV4-3 and J is TRBJ2-7; no clear D. CDR1 is LGHNA and CDR2 is YSLEER in the germline V gene. The CDR3 is made up of 14 amino acids. With 0 bases removed from V and 3 bases from J, the gap between germline ends came to 9 bases.

Ten or more counts support this clonotype. The J gene is TRBJ2-1, the V gene TRBV20-1, with 13 bases matching TRBD2. Germline assignment: CDR1 DFQATT and CDR2 SNEGSKA (reference sequence). This CDR3 region has 16 residues. V lost 5 bases to trimming and J lost 6 bases; unmatched junction nucleotides: 10. The CDR3 loop reads CSAPGLAGALFNEQFF. CDR3 coding DNA: TGCAGTGCTCCTGGACTAGCGGGGGCCCTCTTCAATGAGCAGTTCTTC.

This clonotype was found many times. The chain employs TRBV25-1 and TRBJ1-5; 8 bases align to TRBD1. In germline, CDR1 is MGHDK, CDR2 SYGVNS. The CDR3 spans 13 residues. Trimming took 6 bases from V and 7 from J; bases not matched to a gene: 5. The DNA for the CDR3 is TGTGCCAGCAGCTCGACAGGGGAGCAGCCCCAGCATTTT. The encoded protein is CASSSTGEQPQHF.

The sample holds many counts of this clonotype. The genes are TRBV6-2 or TRBV6-3 and TRBJ2-7; weak D call: TRBD1 (5 bases). The CDR3 runs 13 residues. The germline CDR1 and CDR2 sequences are MNHEY and SVGEGT. V was pared by 8 bases and J by 0 bases, with 11 bases between. The CDR3 sequence: CASLKGASYEQYF. The CDR3 bases are TGTGCCAGCTTAAAAGGGGCCTCCTACGAGCAGTACTTC.

This clonotype occurred many times. The chain carries TRBV10-3 and TRBJ2-3; D gene uncertain. The V gene's germline CDR1 is ENHRY and CDR2 SYGVKD. Trimming cost V 7 bases and J 1 base, with 15 bases left between them. This CDR3 spans 15 amino acids. CDR3 sequence: CAIKALETGTDTQYF. The DNA for the CDR3 is TGTGCCATCAAGGCTCTGGAGACCGGCACAGATACGCAGTATTTT.

This clonotype was detected ten times or more. The chain couples TRBV7-2 to TRBJ1-6; the D is unclear. Germline assignment: CDR1 SGHTA and CDR2 FQGNSA. There are 14 residues in the CDR3. V was clipped by 3 bases and J by 7 bases, with 10 bases between them. The CDR3 spells CASSFSQRNSPLHF. As DNA, the CDR3 is TGTGCCAGCAGCTTTAGCCAGAGGAATTCACCCCTCCACTTT.

This clonotype occurred many times. The chain employs TRBV5-1 and TRBJ1-4; 10 bases are shared with TRBD1. Germline lookup yields CDR1 SGHRS and CDR2 YFSETQ. The ends lost 3 bases at V and 2 bases at J; junction bases unmatched: 4. The length of the CDR3 is 16 residues. The CDR3: CASSSTGQGTNEKLFF. CDR3 DNA: TGCGCCAGCAGCTCTACGGGACAGGGGACTAATGAAAAACTGTTTTTT.

This clonotype has a count of ten or more. The chain joins TRBV7-2 to TRBJ2-3; 12 bases align to TRBD1. In germline, CDR1 is SGHTA, CDR2 FQGNSA. This CDR3 contains 15 residues. The V and J ends lost 5 bases and 7 bases, in that order; junction bases with no gene match: 7. The CDR3: CASSPGTGGMYTQYF. The CDR3 nucleotides read TGTGCCAGCAGCCCCGGGACAGGGGGCATGTATACGCAGTATTTT.

This clonotype was seen repeatedly, ten times or more. The J gene is TRBJ2-1, the V gene TRBV20-1, with D maybe TRBD2 (5 bases). The CDR3 covers 15 residues. The V end was cut by 5 bases, the J end by 8 bases, with 22 bases between. The germline V gene has CDR1 DFQATT and CDR2 SNEGSKA (reference sequence). The chain's CDR3 is CSARSALPMRDEQFF. Here the CDR3 DNA reads TGCAGTGCTCGGAGCGCCCTACCCATGAGGGATGAGCAGTTCTTC.

This clonotype was counted ten times or more. The chain is built from TRBV7-2 and TRBJ1-1; D gene uncertain. CDR3 length: 13 residues. CDR1 is SGHTA, CDR2 FQGNSA, per germline. V was clipped by 2 bases and J by 1 base, with 5 bases between them. The CDR3 protein is CASSLFANTEAFF. Written as DNA, the CDR3 is TGTGCCAGCAGCTTATTTGCGAACACTGAAGCTTTCTTT.

This clonotype was detected ten times or more. The chain carries TRBV6-2 or TRBV6-3 and TRBJ2-3; TRBD2 is a possible D gene (6 bases). Germline loops: CDR1 MNHEY, CDR2 SVGEGT. V lost 5 bases to trimming and J lost 4 bases, with 13 bases between them. The CDR3 spans 14 residues. CDR3 loop: CASSPGLMADTQYF. Written as DNA, the CDR3 is TGTGCCAGCAGTCCGGGACTTATGGCAGATACGCAGTATTTT.